The 3 T cell receptor beta chains given below trace back to one sample, sequenced in a study of spatial heterogeneity in lung cancer. TCRdb called the 5' RACE reads again in MiXCR, with one record for every CDR3 protein. Altogether about 5,000 distinct CDR3 sequences are present, roughly 14% being singletons, with the ten largest covering about 9.4%. Study observations and caveats: Mutation counts in tumors were tracked by counts of expanded intratumoral alpha and beta TCRs.

These receptors have no identified antigens. This sample's time point: sample taken at primary tumor resection. The sample here was lung tumor tissue, taken at surgery. Every receptor here comes from a female donor with early-stage non-small cell lung cancer.

This clonotype was recorded a few times. The gene calls are TRBV25-1 and TRBJ1-2; 8 nucleotides line up with TRBD1. Germline assignment: CDR1 MGHDK and CDR2 SYGVNS. The CDR3 extends over 14 amino acids. The J segment lost 4 bases and the V segment lost 4 bases, leaving 5 bases of the junction unmatched. The CDR3 spells CASSGQGAFYGYTF. In nucleotides, the CDR3 is TGTGCCAGCAGTGGGCAGGGGGCGTTCTATGGCTACACCTTC.

This clonotype is classed as medium-sized. CDR3: CATSRTSGKETQYF. The CDR3 DNA sequence: TGTGCCACTTCTCGGACTAGCGGAAAAGAGACCCAGTACTTC. The chain couples TRBV19 to TRBJ2-5; 10 nucleotides match TRBD2. Looked up from germline, CDR1 is LNHDA and CDR2 is SQIVND (reference sequence). The V segment lost 10 bases and the J segment 3 bases; nucleotides outside the gene matches: 8. The CDR3 extends over 14 amino acids.

This clonotype qualifies as medium-sized (0.01 to 0.1%). The chain couples TRBV20-1 to TRBJ1-2; unclear D gene. Trimming took 5 bases from V and 5 from J, leaving 18 bases between them. CDR1 is DFQATT and CDR2 is SNEGSKA in the germline V gene (reference sequence). CDR3 length: 14 residues. The CDR3 nucleotides are TGCAGTGCTCCAGACTCCCTCAAGGCGTATGGCTACACCTTC. Its translation: CSAPDSLKAYGYTF.